The sequence of this TCR beta chain was determined in a study of blood T cell repertoires in COVID-19. The CDR3 is 17 residues long. Losses at the gene ends were 4 bases for V and 1 base for J; bases not matched to a gene: 10. CDR1 and CDR2 from the germline V gene are LNHDA and SQIVND (reference sequence). This clone was seen a handful of times. Per the authors' pipeline: Amplification with reference gene primers provided the estimates of nucleated cell counts. Only in-frame clones appear in the TCRdb table, and some are missing; sequencing was by immunoSEQ multiplex PCR. V, J and clone size were drawn from that table, and D and trimming were deduced from the DNA. The sample lists approximately 290,000 clones, around 89% occurring once.

The TCR was taken from a man aged 25 to 45 with acute or convalescent COVID-19. Sequenced: peripheral blood. The chain employs TRBV19 and TRBJ1-5; 7 positions match TRBD1. CDR3: CASSTWTGLRSNQPQHF. The DNA for the CDR3 is TGTGCCAGTAGTACTTGGACAGGCCTCCGGAGCAATCAGCCCCAGCATTTT.